This TCR beta chain was retrieved from a study of blood T cells in healthy people across ages. Ten or more counts support this clonotype. There are 13 residues in the CDR3. The V gene lost 0 bases and the J gene lost 6 bases, with 12 bases spanning the gap. Germline values: CDR1 SQVTM, CDR2 ANQGSEA. PCR was performed a second time for about 6 to 11 cycles using a sample-barcoded 5' primer and a J-beta primer mix. From the 5' RACE reads, TCRdb called clonotypes with MiXCR, one entry per CDR3 protein. The repertoire holds hundreds of thousands of distinct CDR3 sequences, about 30% seen once, with 15% to 18% in the top ten.

The chain combines TRBV29-1 with TRBJ2-7; D is unclear. The clonotype comes from a woman aged 80 or over in good health. Input material: blood. CDR3 sequence reads: CSVEDLIAREQYF. The CDR3 DNA reads TGCAGCGTTGAAGATCTAATAGCTCGCGAGCAGTACTTC.